The 29 T cell receptor beta chains given below trace back to one sample, sequenced in a study of T cell repertoires in cytomegalovirus infection. One entry per CDR3 protein, called by TCRdb with MiXCR from the reads. The profile shows roughly 180,000 distinct CDR3 sequences, about 28% of them singletons. Material for sequencing was PBMCs. Every receptor here comes from a human donor in good health (CMV status not recorded). Some clones in this sample may be carry-over from other donors' samples.

The table lists this clonotype with a count of one. The DNA for the CDR3 is TGTGCCAGCTCACCCGGGCTTGAGGCTAGCAATCAGCCCCAGCATTTT. As protein: CASSPGLEASNQPQHF. The chain carries TRBV18 and TRBJ1-5; D remains ambiguous. Trimming took off 3 bases at V and 0 bases at J, with 12 bases between the two ends. The CDR3 totals 16 residues. The germline CDR1 and CDR2 sequences are KGHSH and LQKENI.

To note about this clonotype: A read error may produce the germline difference seen at one junction end. V is TRBV5-5 and J is TRBJ2-1; the D is unclear. The CDR3 runs to 15 residues. The germline V gene has CDR1 SGHKS and CDR2 YYEKEE (reference sequence). The CDR3 DNA reads TGTGACAGCAGCTATACAGTGGGCGCTGACAATGAGCAGTTCTTC. Residues: CDSSYTVGADNEQFF. The entire variable domain, with the rest obtained from reference TRBV5-5 and TRBJ2-1, is as follows: DAGVTQSPTHLIKTRGQQVTLRCSPISGHKSVSWYQQVLGQGPQFIFQYYEKEERGRGNFPDRFSARQFPNYSSELNVNALLLGDSALYLCDSSYTVGADNEQFFGPGTRLTVL.

This clonotype occurred a few times. V and J are TRBV6-2 or TRBV6-3 and TRBJ2-3; D is uncertain. CDR1 is MNHEY and CDR2 is SVGEGT in the germline V gene. V shed 2 bases and J shed 3 bases, with 9 bases lying between them. The CDR3 runs 14 residues. The CDR3: CASSYHRRTDTQYF. Written as DNA, the CDR3 is TGTGCCAGCAGTTACCATCGACGGACAGATACGCAGTATTTT.

The chain employs TRBV11-3 and TRBJ1-1; maybe TRBD1 (5 bases). The V and J ends lost 3 bases and 4 bases respectively, with 18 bases between them. The germline gives CDR1 SGHNT, CDR2 YENEEA. The CDR3 totals 16 residues. As DNA, the CDR3 is TGTGCCAGCAGCTTCTCCGGGGGGGGTAAAAGCACTGAAGCTTTCTTT. Its protein product is CASSFSGGGKSTEAFF.

This clonotype was picked up a small number of times. This rearrangement joins TRBV7-2 to TRBJ1-1; 7 bases agree with TRBD1. Germline V gene sequence: CDR1 SGHTA, CDR2 FQGNSA. The CDR3 length is 15 residues. V lost 1 base, J lost 4 bases, and 6 bases stayed unmatched. CDR3 DNA: TGTGCCAGCAGCTTAGGCCCAGGGGGAACCACTGAAGCTTTCTTT. Translated, it gives CASSLGPGGTTEAFF.

The chain links TRBV29-1 to TRBJ1-1; D remains unclear. Germline CDR1 and CDR2: SQVTM and ANQGSEA. This CDR3 spans 14 amino acids. V was shortened by 1 base and J by 1 base, with 10 bases between the two germline ends. CDR3 loop: CSVEGKARNTEAFF. CDR3 in DNA: TGCAGCGTTGAAGGAAAGGCCCGGAACACTGAAGCTTTCTTT.

The chain combines TRBV12-3 or TRBV12-4 with TRBJ2-7; TRBD2 aligns across 7 bases. The CDR3 loop spans 13 amino acids. V shed 6 bases, J shed 2 bases, and the junction held 4 bases outside the gene matches. The CDR3 coding sequence is TGTGCCAGCAGCCACGGACTAGCCTACGAGCAGTACTTC. Translated: CASSHGLAYEQYF.

This chain uses TRBV4-3 with TRBJ1-6; D is possibly TRBD1 (5 bases). The CDR3 loop spans 13 amino acids. The V end was cut by 0 bases, the J end by 11 bases, with 8 bases between. The germline gives CDR1 LGHNA, CDR2 YSLEER. CDR3 region: CASSQDQGAPLHF. The DNA for the CDR3 is TGCGCCAGCAGCCAAGACCAGGGCGCACCCCTCCACTTT.

This clonotype was recorded many times. The genes are TRBV7-3 and TRBJ1-1; no definite D call. CDR1 and CDR2 (germline): SGHTA, FQGTGA. V lost 5 bases and J 4 bases, leaving 11 bases between the germline ends. This CDR3 contains 13 residues. The CDR3 nucleotides read TGTGCCAGCAGCCTTAGACCGGGCACTGAAGCTTTCTTT. This sequence encodes CASSLRPGTEAFF. Combining the CDR3 with reference TRBV7-3 and TRBJ1-1 gives the whole variable domain GAGVSQTPSNKVTEKGKYVELRCDPISGHTALYWYRQSLGQGPEFLIYFQGTGAADDSGLPNDRFFAVRPEGSVSTLKIQRTERGDSAVYLCASSLRPGTEAFFGQGTRLTVV.

In this sample, this clonotype turned up many times. This sequence joins TRBV7-2 and TRBJ1-5, with D hard to call. Germline V CDR1 and CDR2: SGHTA, FQGNSA. This CDR3 has 14 residues. Trimming removed 2 bases at V and 2 bases at J, with 7 bases between. The CDR3: CASSLSRGNQPQHF. CDR3 in DNA: TGTGCCAGCAGCTTAAGTAGAGGCAATCAGCCCCAGCATTTT.

The chain carries TRBV6-2 or TRBV6-3 and TRBJ2-5, with D perhaps TRBD2 (6 bases). Between the trimmed V and J ends, which lost 0 bases and 1 base, there was a span of 12 bases. Germline V gene data show CDR1 as MNHEY and CDR2 as SVGEGT. The CDR3 is made up of 16 amino acids. The CDR3 loop reads CASSYSKAGIQETQYF. CDR3 sequence (DNA): TGTGCCAGCAGTTACTCGAAGGCGGGGATCCAAGAGACCCAGTACTTC.

This clonotype appeared many times. V is TRBV7-2 and J is TRBJ1-2; TRBD1 aligns across 7 bases. J gave up 7 bases and V 1 base, and 9 bases lay outside the gene matches. The CDR3 is 15 residues long. Germline assignment: CDR1 SGHTA and CDR2 FQGNSA. CDR3 bases: TGTGCCAGCAGCTTAGTTCCGGGACAGTTATCTGGCTACACCTTC. This codes for CASSLVPGQLSGYTF.

The chain couples TRBV2 to TRBJ1-1; D is unresolved. Germline values: CDR1 SNHLY, CDR2 FYNNEI. With 3 bases removed from V and 5 bases from J, the gap between germline ends came to 4 bases. The CDR3 contains 11 residues. The CDR3 reads CASSEETEAFF. In nucleotides, the CDR3 is TGTGCCAGCAGTGAGGAGACTGAAGCTTTCTTT. The full variable domain, completed using reference TRBV2 and TRBJ1-1, is EPEVTQTPSHQVTQMGQEVILRCVPISNHLYFYWYRQILGQKVEFLVSFYNNEISEKSEIFDDQFSVERPDGSNFTLKIRSTKLEDSAMYFCASSEETEAFFGQGTRLTVV.

This clonotype was detected only a few times. This rearrangement joins TRBV10-3 to TRBJ2-3, with D tentatively TRBD1 (6 bases). The V gene lost 11 bases and the J gene lost 5 bases, with 11 bases spanning the gap. This CDR3 has 11 residues. The germline CDR1 and CDR2 sequences are ENHRY and SYGVKD. CDR3 region: CAVGAVDTQYF. CDR3 DNA: TGTGCCGTGGGGGCTGTAGATACGCAGTATTTT.

For this clonotype: It may be a read error: a sequence one base away is much more abundant. The chain has TRBV7-2 and TRBJ2-3; weak D call: TRBD2 (6 bases). The CDR3 is 13 amino acids. CDR1 and CDR2 (germline): SGHTA, FQGNSA. V lost 8 bases to trimming and J lost 2 bases, with 11 bases between them. The CDR3 reads CASGGDFTDTQYF. The CDR3 DNA reads as TGTGCCAGCGGCGGGGACTTCACAGATACGCAGTATTTT.

In regard to this clonotype: No conserved phenylalanine or tryptophan is present at the end of the CDR3, so a read error is the likely explanation. The chain recombines TRBV29-1 with TRBJ1-2; D gene ambiguous. Germline V lookup: CDR1 SQVTM, CDR2 ANQGSEA. V gave up 0 bases and J gave up 0 bases, with 17 bases separating them. The CDR3 extends over 17 amino acids. The CDR3 sequence: CSVEERDILSPNYGYTS. DNA of the CDR3: TGCAGCGTTGAAGAAAGGGATATCCTAAGTCCTAACTATGGCTACACCTCC.

The CDR3 nucleotides are TGTGCCAGCAGCGTAGGCCGGACGTCCGAGCAGTACTTC. It yields the protein CASSVGRTSEQYF. The chain couples TRBV11-3 to TRBJ2-7; D gene unclear. The V and J ends lost 5 bases and 6 bases respectively, with 14 bases between them. Germline-derived CDR1 and CDR2 are SGHNT and YENEEA. The CDR3 runs to 13 residues.

V usage is TRBV6-5 and J usage is TRBJ1-3; D remains ambiguous. Germline loops: CDR1 MNHEY, CDR2 SVGAGI. CDR3 size: 14 residues. Trimming removed 6 bases from V and 0 bases from J, with 9 bases in between. CDR3 residues: CASRSTASGNTIYF. The CDR3 DNA follows: TGTGCCAGCAGATCCACAGCCTCTGGAAACACCATATATTTT.

A note on this clonotype: This could be a read error, since a much larger clone is one nucleotide away. The chain couples TRBV7-2 to TRBJ1-1; D uncertain. Per germline, CDR1 SGHTA and CDR2 FQGNSA. The CDR3 runs 14 residues. The CDR3 DNA reads as TGTGCCAGCAGCTTATTTTCCTCGAACACTGCAGCTTTCTTT. Translating gives CASSLFSSNTAAFF.

This clonotype has ten or more counts. The genes are TRBV7-9 and TRBJ1-6; 11 bases fit TRBD1. The germline CDR1 and CDR2 sequences are SEHNR and FQNEAQ (reference sequence). The CDR3 runs to 18 residues. The J segment lost 0 bases and the V segment lost 5 bases, leaving 6 bases of the junction unmatched. The CDR3 sequence is CASSTRTGGRSYNSPLHF. CDR3 DNA: TGTGCCAGCAGCACCCGGACAGGGGGCCGCTCCTATAATTCACCCCTCCACTTT.

This clonotype has only a few counts. The chain recombines TRBV7-9 with TRBJ1-2; no clear D. The CDR3 sequence is 14 residues long. Germline V lookup: CDR1 SEHNR, CDR2 FQNEAQ (reference sequence). The ends were cut back, 0 bases at V and 4 bases at J, with 9 bases in the middle. CDR3 sequence: CASSLAAAIYGYTF. CDR3 in DNA: TGTGCCAGCAGCTTAGCGGCGGCCATCTATGGCTACACCTTC.

Only a few counts were recorded for this clonotype. This chain joins TRBV6-2 or TRBV6-3 and TRBJ2-4; 12 nucleotides line up with TRBD1. Germline V lookup: CDR1 MNHEY, CDR2 SVGEGT. This CDR3 is built from 17 residues. Trimming removed 4 bases from V and 5 bases from J; junction bases left unmatched: 9. Here the CDR3 DNA reads TGTGCCAGCAGTTTCCCGCCGGGACAGGGGGCCGAAAACATTCAGTACTTC. It codes for CASSFPPGQGAENIQYF.

The chain is built from TRBV6-2 or TRBV6-3 and TRBJ1-5; TRBD1 matches at 9 bases. The ends lost 8 bases at V and 2 bases at J; junction bases unmatched: 16. Germline V gives CDR1 MNHEY, CDR2 SVGEGT. This CDR3 spans 18 amino acids. CDR3 nucleotides: TGTGCCAGCGTACCCAAGGGACAGGGATTAGTAGGCAATCAGCCCCAGCATTTT. Its translation: CASVPKGQGLVGNQPQHF.

The chain joins TRBV20-1 to TRBJ1-1; D is undetermined. The length of the CDR3 is 14 residues. CDR1 and CDR2 from the germline V gene are DFQATT and SNEGSKA (reference sequence). Trimming took 5 bases from V and 4 from J, leaving 17 bases between them. The CDR3 nucleotides are TGCAGTGCTCTCGAAGGAGGGCTGAGCACTGAAGCTTTCTTT. Its translation: CSALEGGLSTEAFF.

This clonotype was recorded at least ten times. This rearrangement joins TRBV7-2 to TRBJ2-1; D not certain. This CDR3 comprises 12 residues. Looked up from germline, CDR1 is SGHTA and CDR2 is FQGNSA. V was pared by 1 base and J by 7 bases, with 5 bases between. DNA of the CDR3: TGTGCCAGCAGCTTAGTGGGGAATGAGCAGTTCTTC. Translated, it gives CASSLVGNEQFF.

This sequence joins TRBV6-2 or TRBV6-3 and TRBJ2-2; possible D gene TRBD1, 5 bases. CDR1 is MNHEY, CDR2 SVGEGT, per germline. Trimming left V 5 bases short and J 4 bases short, with 17 bases between. The CDR3 is 16 amino acids. The CDR3 sequence is CASSPGSHWATGELFF. The CDR3 coding sequence is TGTGCCAGCAGTCCAGGGTCTCATTGGGCCACCGGGGAGCTGTTTTTT.

The chain uses TRBV2 and TRBJ2-7; TRBD2 aligns across 12 bases. Trimming removed 4 bases from V and 4 bases from J; junction bases left unmatched: 5. The CDR3 spans 15 residues. Looked up from germline, CDR1 is SNHLY and CDR2 is FYNNEI. The DNA for the CDR3 is TGTGCCAGCAGTGGCGGGCTAGCGGGGGGGTACGAGCAGTACTTC. Translating it yields CASSGGLAGGYEQYF.

The chain is built from TRBV30 and TRBJ1-1; perhaps TRBD1 as D (6 bases). The CDR3 is 14 residues long. The germline V gene has CDR1 GTSNPN and CDR2 SVGIG (reference sequence). The V end was cut by 8 bases, the J end by 1 base, with 17 bases between. The CDR3 protein is CAGEAGTPNTEAFF. The CDR3 DNA sequence: TGTGCCGGGGAGGCCGGGACACCGAACACTGAAGCTTTCTTT.

This rearrangement joins TRBV20-1 to TRBJ2-7, with D perhaps matching TRBD1 (6 bases). Germline-derived CDR1 and CDR2 are DFQATT and SNEGSKA (reference sequence). The V gene lost 3 bases and the J gene lost 0 bases, with 21 bases spanning the gap. The CDR3 runs to 17 residues. Written as DNA, the CDR3 is TGCAGTGCTAGGGGGGACCGCCAAGACAGGAGCTCCTACGAGCAGTACTTC. It codes for CSARGDRQDRSSYEQYF.